This TCR beta chain is drawn from a study of CD8 T cells in ankylosing spondylitis. The study's findings and limits: In ankylosing spondylitis blood, a motif of roughly eight highly homologous TCR beta variants appeared characteristic. From matched ankylosing spondylitis synovial fluid, disease-linked clones were reportedly recovered at significantly enriched levels.

This clonotype has just a few counts. The antigen remains unidentified. Scientists made TCR beta libraries using quantitative 5'-RACE with molecular barcodes. MiXCR was run by TCRdb on the 5' RACE reads, yielding one entry per CDR3 protein. The sample gives approximately 250,000 distinct CDR3 sequences, around 32% of which show up once; around 4.4% is in the top ten. The germline V and J ends were trimmed by 0 bases and 3 bases, with 9 bases remaining between them. The CDR3 has 14 residues. Germline loops: CDR1 SGHDT, CDR2 YYEEEE. The genes are TRBV5-6 and TRBJ2-5; D might be TRBD2 (6 bases). Material for sequencing was blood, either unsorted or a sorted T cell fraction (not recorded which). The TCR originated in a male donor with ankylosing spondylitis or in good health (not recorded which). Written as DNA, the CDR3 is TGTGCCAGCAGCTTGGTTGGCGGGGAAGAGACCCAGTACTTC. Translation: CASSLVGGEETQYF.